What follows are 2 T cell receptor beta chains derived from one specimen sequenced in a study of T-cell reconstitution after alpha-beta-depleted transplantation in children. Study-level findings and limits: A year post-transplant, T-cell counts and diversity derived mostly from newly produced T cells.

Library preparation (for TCRbeta) was performed with unique molecular identifiers. Via MiXCR, TCRdb re-called the PCR reads, giving one row per CDR3 protein. The repertoire includes about 290,000 distinct CDR3 sequences, 7.5% to 9% of them detected once, and 9.1% sits in the top ten. These receptors' targets are unknown. The sample here was peripheral blood, taken 360 days after TCRalphabeta/CD19-depleted stem cell transplant. These receptors originate from a female patient between 2 and 15 years old who had a stem cell transplant for Fanconi anemia, so the T cells may come from the graft donor.

This clonotype was counted at least ten times. V and J are TRBV20-1 and TRBJ1-5; TRBD1 is a possible D gene (5 bases). V lost 3 bases and J 5 bases, leaving 14 bases between the germline ends. CDR1 is DFQATT and CDR2 is SNEGSKA in the germline V gene (reference sequence). The CDR3 runs 14 residues. CDR3 nucleotide sequence: TGCAGTGCTAGGGTAGGGGCACCGGATCAGCCCCAGCATTTT. This encodes CSARVGAPDQPQHF.

This clonotype has a count of ten or more. CDR3 region: CASSYGFGYGYTF. The CDR3 bases are TGTGCCAGCAGTTACGGGTTTGGCTATGGCTACACCTTC. The chain joins TRBV6-5 to TRBJ1-2; D is unclear. Germline values: CDR1 MNHEY, CDR2 SVGAGI. Trimming cost V 2 bases and J 4 bases, with 8 bases left between them. The CDR3 spans 13 residues.